These T cell receptor beta chains were read from a single sample in a study of regulatory T cells in long-lasting Graves disease. MiXCR, run by TCRdb on the multiplex PCR reads, gives a single entry per CDR3 protein. The table lists 400,000 to 500,000 distinct CDR3 sequences, approximately 14% of them singletons. Separately, the same data were catalogued under a study of T cells in Graves' hyperthyroidism and ophthalmopathy.

The sample in question was peripheral blood mononuclear cells (PBMCs), obtained at new diagnosis, from a patient treated with antithyroid drugs. These receptors all stem from a woman between 50 and 59 years old with Graves disease. CDR3s include the opening cysteine and the closing phenylalanine or tryptophan. A D gene is named only where the DNA matches it firmly. Rows may omit the clone size; those that give it use once, few, many or a size class.

CDR3	DNA	size	D	V	J
CASTERASGSYEQYF	TGTGCCAGCACCGAGCGGGCTAGCGGGAGTTACGAGCAGTACTTC	many	TRBD2	TRBV2	TRBJ2-7
CASSGGTGGRTEAFF	TGCGCCAGCAGCGGAGGGACAGGGGGCCGAACTGAAGCTTTCTTT	NA	TRBD1	TRBV5-1	TRBJ1-1
CASSPHRDRPYEQYF	TGCGCCAGCAGCCCACACCGGGACAGGCCTTACGAGCAGTACTTC	many	TRBD1	TRBV5-1	TRBJ2-7
CASSPIAGLGQFF	TGTGCCAGCAGCCCTATAGCGGGCCTGGGGCAGTTCTTC	many	TRBD2	TRBV12-3/TRBV12-4	TRBJ2-1
CSARDQGQGWLLSQYF	TGCAGTGCTAGAGATCAGGGACAGGGCTGGCTTTTGTCCCAGTACTTC	many	TRBD1	TRBV20-1	TRBJ2-5
CASSVGDSSYEQYF	TGTGCCAGCAGCGTAGGGGACTCGTCCTACGAGCAGTACTTC	many	NA	TRBV9	TRBJ2-7
CSAVLASYEQYF	TGCAGCGCTGTACTAGCGTCCTACGAGCAGTACTTC	many	TRBD2	TRBV29-1	TRBJ2-7
CATEGAGNEQFF	TGTGCAACCGAGGGGGCGGGTAATGAGCAGTTCTTC	many	TRBD1	TRBV2	TRBJ2-1
CASSHLQGVAGGQETQYF	TGCGCCAGCAGCCACCTTCAGGGAGTAGCGGGAGGCCAAGAGACCCAGTACTTC	NA	TRBD2	TRBV4-1	TRBJ2-5
CASSFRLAGVGSF	TGTGCCAGCAGTTTCCGACTAGCGGGAGTGGGTTCCTTC	many	TRBD2	TRBV12-3/TRBV12-4	TRBJ2-1
CASSLTRLAGDYEQYF	TGTGCCAGCAGTCTCACCAGACTAGCGGGGGACTACGAGCAGTACTTC	many	TRBD2	TRBV28	TRBJ2-7
CASSQDPGQKKGFF	TGTGCCAGCAGCCAAGATCCGGGACAAAAAAAGGGGTTCTTC	many	NA	TRBV3-1	TRBJ2-1
CASSLPRQQETQYF	TGTGCCAGCAGTTTACCGCGACAGCAAGAGACCCAGTACTTC	few	NA	TRBV28	TRBJ2-5
CASSEGSTYGYTF	TGTGCCAGCAGCGAAGGTTCGACCTATGGCTACACCTTC	NA	NA	TRBV9	TRBJ1-2
CASRPSGGSGYGYTF	TGTGCCAGCAGACCCTCAGGGGGCTCTGGCTATGGCTACACCTTC	many	TRBD1	TRBV28	TRBJ1-2
CASSSQAGELFF	TGTGCCAGCAGCTCGCAAGCCGGGGAGCTGTTTTTT	few	NA	TRBV7-3	TRBJ2-2
CASSPSASQETQYF	TGCGCCAGCAGCCCGTCGGCCAGCCAAGAGACCCAGTACTTC	many	NA	TRBV5-1	TRBJ2-5
CASSVSTESNEQFF	TGTGCCAGCAGCGTTAGTACCGAGTCCAATGAGCAGTTCTTC	many	NA	TRBV9	TRBJ2-1
CATAPTSGSPETQYF	TGTGCCACCGCTCCGACTAGCGGGAGTCCGGAGACCCAGTACTTC	many	TRBD2	TRBV10-3	TRBJ2-5
CASSEQVGAYEQYF	TGTGCCAGCAGTGAACAGGTGGGGGCATACGAGCAGTACTTC	many	NA	TRBV6-1	TRBJ2-7
CASSQGNQLRNTIYF	TGTGCCAGCAGCCAGGGTAACCAGTTGAGAAACACCATATATTTT	NA	NA	TRBV3-1	TRBJ1-3
CASSLVPGTYGYTF	TGTGCCAGCAGCTTAGTTCCAGGGACCTATGGCTACACCTTC	many	NA	TRBV11-2	TRBJ1-2
CASSLVQGINTGELFF	TGTGCCAGCAGCTTGGTACAGGGCATAAACACCGGGGAGCTGTTTTTT	NA	NA	TRBV5-5	TRBJ2-2
CASSLSEKLFF	TGTGCCAGCAGCTTATCGGAAAAACTGTTTTTT	NA	NA	TRBV11-2	TRBJ1-4
CASSLGDRGVGFF	TGCGCCAGCAGCTTGGGAGACAGGGGAGTGGGGTTCTTC	once	TRBD1	TRBV5-1	TRBJ2-1
CASSQGYRTSGVQETQYF	TGTGCCAGCAGCCAAGGATATCGAACTAGCGGGGTCCAAGAGACCCAGTACTTC	NA	TRBD2	TRBV14	TRBJ2-5
CASRATLKETSSKGFGYTF	TGTGCCAGCAGAGCCACCCTTAAGGAGACTTCATCCAAGGGCTTTGGCTACACCTTC	NA	NA	TRBV5-4	TRBJ1-2
CSARDPAGGTYEQYF	TGCAGTGCTAGAGATCCGGCGGGCGGGACATACGAGCAGTACTTC	few	NA	TRBV20-1	TRBJ2-7
CAVETGFNEQFF	TGTGCCGTAGAGACAGGGTTCAATGAGCAGTTCTTC	many	TRBD1	TRBV7-9	TRBJ2-1
CASSAARRGTQETQYF	TGTGCCAGCAGCGCCGCCCGGAGGGGGACCCAAGAGACCCAGTACTTC	many	NA	TRBV12-3/TRBV12-4	TRBJ2-5
CAIRKREGRGNEQFF	TGTGCCATCAGAAAGCGGGAGGGCCGGGGGAATGAGCAGTTCTTC	many	TRBD2	TRBV10-3	TRBJ2-1
CASKRDTNTEAFF	TGTGCCAGCAAGAGGGACACGAACACTGAAGCTTTCTTT	few	NA	TRBV28	TRBJ1-1
CASSLGLAGSYNEQFF	TGTGCTAGCAGCTTAGGACTAGCGGGATCCTACAATGAGCAGTTCTTC	many	TRBD2	TRBV7-7	TRBJ2-1
CASSGGTGAYEQYF	TGTGCCAGCAGCGGTGGGACAGGGGCCTACGAGCAGTACTTC	many	TRBD1	TRBV2	TRBJ2-7
CASSYQGLAGGYEQYF	TGTGCCAGCAGTTACCAGGGACTAGCGGGAGGCTACGAGCAGTACTTC	many	TRBD2	TRBV6-5	TRBJ2-7
CASSRSGGTNEKLFF	TGCGCCAGCAGCAGGTCAGGGGGCACTAATGAAAAACTGTTTTTT	few	TRBD1	TRBV4-1	TRBJ1-4
CASSQPDRDSYEQYF	TGCGCCAGCAGCCAACCAGACAGGGACTCCTACGAGCAGTACTTC	few	TRBD1	TRBV4-1	TRBJ2-7
CATQRTGDYGYTF	TGTGCCACCCAAAGGACAGGAGACTATGGCTACACCTTC	many	TRBD1	TRBV28	TRBJ1-2
CASSFSTSGTYEQYF	TGTGCCAGCAGTTTTTCGACTAGCGGCACCTACGAGCAGTACTTC	NA	TRBD2	TRBV27	TRBJ2-7
CASSLPLSTEAFF	TGTGCCAGCAGCCTCCCCCTAAGCACTGAAGCTTTCTTT	many	NA	TRBV11-2	TRBJ1-1
CSARLAGRRETQYF	TGCAGTGCTAGATTAGCGGGCCGGCGGGAGACCCAGTACTTC	NA	TRBD2	TRBV20-1	TRBJ2-5